The T cell receptor (beta chain) under discussion was sequenced for a study of cytomegalovirus exposure and HLA in healthy donors. Points from the study as a whole: The authors later found most CMV-associated TCR beta chains appeared HLA-restricted. Reportedly, diagnosis of cytomegalovirus status by the classifier showed high specificity and sensitivity. Most TCRs appeared rarely, but some public TCRs recurred in many donors.

Donors counted as nominally healthy when sampled, yet unrecorded immune exposures were likely. With 60 Vbeta and 13 Jbeta primers, the PCR was carried out. Data came from immunoSEQ multiplex PCR; TCRdb stores just in-frame clones and leaves some out. The table shows nearly 110,000 clones, with more than 70% occurring only once. For this clone: Its matching antigen is unknown.

The source of this sequence is a young man in good health and CMV-seronegative. Material for sequencing was PBMCs.

The CDR3 loop is CAWSVMSGRVEDTQYF. In DNA form, the CDR3 reads TGTGCCTGGAGTGTAATGAGCGGGAGGGTGGAAGATACGCAGTATTTT. The chain uses TRBV30 and TRBJ2-3; 10 bases line up with TRBD2. V lost 0 bases and J lost 5; bases outside the gene matches: 8. The CDR3 contains 16 residues. Germline lookup yields CDR1 GTSNPN and CDR2 SVGIG (reference sequence).